The next 28 T cell receptor beta chains were all read from a single sample in a study of preoperative IRX-2 immunotherapy in early breast cancer. The method was immunoSEQ multiplex PCR; TCRdb's version includes in-frame clones alone and lacks a portion of them. The top ten hold roughly 1.7% of the sample, which has some 59,000 clones, approximately 95% seen once. Specified treatment: preoperative locoregional IRX-2 cytokine immunotherapy. This specimen was acquired from a patient treated with IRX-2 immunotherapy. These receptors all stem from a human donor with breast cancer.

V usage is TRBV11-2 and J usage is TRBJ1-2; 9 bases line up with TRBD1. Trimming cost V 5 bases and J 12 bases; bases outside gene matches: 7. CDR1 SGHAT and CDR2 FQNNGV come from the germline V gene. The CDR3 runs to 12 residues. CDR3 region: CASSKRTGEHTF. CDR3 nucleotide sequence: TGTGCCAGCAGCAAAAGGACAGGGGAACACACCTTC.

DNA for the CDR3: TGTGCCAGCAGTAAAATTAGCGGGCGGTCCAGGGGGAACACTGAAGCTTTCTTT. Amino acid sequence: CASSKISGRSRGNTEAFF. The chain recombines TRBV7-8 with TRBJ1-1; D possibly corresponds to TRBD1 (6 bases). Trimming pared 6 bases from V and 1 base from J, leaving 24 bases between. The CDR3 is made up of 18 amino acids. Per germline, CDR1 SGHVS and CDR2 FQNEAQ. Together with reference TRBV7-8 and TRBJ1-1, the CDR3 gives the full variable domain: GAGVSQSPRYKVAKRGQDVALRCDPISGHVSLFWYQQALGQGPEFLTYFQNEAQLDKSGLPSDRFFAERPEGSVSTLKIQRTQQEDSAVYLCASSKISGRSRGNTEAFFGQGTRLTVV.

V usage is TRBV5-1 and J usage is TRBJ2-3, with 7 bases that match TRBD2. V shed 0 bases and J 3 bases; nucleotides not matched to a gene: 1. Germline assignment: CDR1 SGHRS and CDR2 YFSETQ. The length of the CDR3 is 14 residues. CDR3 DNA: TGCGCCAGCAGCTTGGCCGGGGGGACAGATACGCAGTATTTT. It specifies CASSLAGGTDTQYF.

This chain links TRBV19 with TRBJ1-4, with TRBD1 matching over 8 bases. Germline CDR1 LNHDA, CDR2 SQIVND (reference sequence). V lost 7 bases, J lost 8 bases, and 9 bases stayed unmatched. CDR3 length equals 14 residues. DNA for the CDR3: TGTGCCAGTAACCCGACAGGGGTGACGGAAAAACTGTTTTTT. It specifies CASNPTGVTEKLFF. Supplemented by reference TRBV19 and TRBJ1-4, the full variable domain reads DGGITQSPKYLFRKEGQNVTLSCEQNLNHDAMYWYRQDPGQGLRLIYYSQIVNDFQKGDIAEGYSVSREKKESFPLTVTSAQKNPTAFYLCASNPTGVTEKLFFGSGTQLSVL.

V and J are TRBV2 and TRBJ2-7; D ambiguous. V was cut by 2 bases and J by 9 bases, with 8 bases left in between. The CDR3 has 11 amino acids. From germline, CDR1 is SNHLY and CDR2 FYNNEI. The CDR3 bases are TGTGCCAGCAGTGAACTCCCGTGGCAGTACTTC. Protein product: CASSELPWQYF.

The rearrangement links TRBV28 to TRBJ2-7; TRBD2 matches at 10 bases. V lost 6 bases to trimming and J lost 2 bases; unmatched junction nucleotides: 4. This CDR3 has 14 amino acids. Germline CDR1 MDHEN, CDR2 SYDVKM. The CDR3 DNA is TGTGCCAGCAGGGAGCGGGGGGGAACCTACGAGCAGTACTTC. Its protein is CASRERGGTYEQYF.

The rearrangement joins TRBV18 to TRBJ2-1, with 9 bases that match TRBD2. Trimming took 3 bases from V and 4 from J; bases not matched to a gene: 7. This CDR3 has 16 amino acids. CDR1 is KGHSH and CDR2 is LQKENI in the germline V gene. CDR3 sequence: CASSPGHSGGYNEQFF. The DNA for the CDR3 is TGTGCCAGCTCACCTGGACATAGCGGGGGTTACAATGAGCAGTTCTTC.

The V gene is TRBV27, the J gene TRBJ1-2, with 9 bases matching TRBD1. The germline V gene encodes CDR1 MNHEY and CDR2 SMNVEV (reference sequence). The CDR3 is 13 residues long. V shed 4 bases, J shed 8 bases, and the junction held 5 bases outside the gene matches. The CDR3 DNA sequence: TGTGCCAGCAGTTCAGGACAGGGGCACGGCTACACCTTC. Protein: CASSSGQGHGYTF.

The chain joins TRBV18 to TRBJ1-5; TRBD1 might be the D (5 bases). With 2 bases removed from V and 5 bases from J, the gap between germline ends came to 7 bases. Germline CDR1 KGHSH, CDR2 LQKENI. CDR3 length: 13 amino acids. For the CDR3, the DNA is TGTGCCAGCTCACCAGAGACAGATCAGCCCCAGCATTTT. Translation gives CASSPETDQPQHF.

Worth noting for this clone: The sample carries other DNA sequences with the same CDR3. This chain joins TRBV19 and TRBJ1-6; TRBD1 is a possible D gene (5 bases). The CDR3 spans 14 residues. Deletions cut 5 bases from V and 4 bases from J, with 9 bases between. The germline CDR1 and CDR2 sequences are LNHDA and SQIVND (reference sequence). The CDR3 protein is CASSQTDYNSPLHF. The CDR3 coding sequence is TGTGCCAGTAGTCAGACAGATTATAATTCACCCCTCCACTTT.

This chain uses TRBV5-8 with TRBJ1-5; 7 bases are shared with TRBD1. Germline CDR1 SGHTS, CDR2 YDEGEE. The J segment lost 5 bases and the V segment lost 0 bases, leaving 5 bases of the junction unmatched. CDR3 length equals 15 residues. CDR3 sequence (DNA): TGTGCCAGCAGCTTGGGACAGGGAGTGGATCAGCCCCAGCATTTT. It codes for CASSLGQGVDQPQHF.

V is TRBV11-2 and J is TRBJ2-5; 10 bases align to TRBD2. There are 17 residues in the CDR3. V was clipped by 8 bases and J by 0 bases; unmatched bases: 12. Per the germline V gene, CDR1 is SGHAT and CDR2 is FQNNGV. The CDR3 spells CASLGASGGGYQETQYF. The CDR3 bases are TGTGCCAGCCTCGGGGCTAGCGGGGGCGGGTACCAAGAGACCCAGTACTTC.

The chain carries TRBV7-8 and TRBJ2-3; TRBD2 matches at 7 bases. Per germline, CDR1 SGHVS and CDR2 FQNEAQ. There are 14 residues in the CDR3. Losses at the gene ends were 3 bases for V and 4 bases for J; bases not matched to a gene: 4. The CDR3 DNA sequence: TGTGCCAGCAGCTTGGCGGGAGTGGCAGATACGCAGTATTTT. Protein product: CASSLAGVADTQYF.

The chain has TRBV7-2 and TRBJ1-6; a weak D match, TRBD1 (5 bases). The CDR3 length is 15 residues. Germline lookup yields CDR1 SGHTA and CDR2 FQGNSA. Trimming pared 2 bases from V and 6 bases from J, leaving 11 bases between. The CDR3 DNA reads TGTGCCAGCAGCTTATATTCACAGGCTAATTCACCCCTCCACTTT. Translating it yields CASSLYSQANSPLHF.

This chain connects TRBV5-6 to TRBJ1-2, with D unclear. The CDR3 contains 15 residues. The germline CDR1 and CDR2 sequences are SGHDT and YYEEEE. V was clipped by 1 base and J by 8 bases, with 18 bases between them. CDR3 DNA: TGTGCCAGCAGCTTGTACCAGGCAGCCTTATACGGCTACACCTTC. As protein: CASSLYQAALYGYTF. The entire variable domain, with the rest obtained from reference TRBV5-6 and TRBJ1-2, is as follows: DAGVTQSPTHLIKTRGQQVTLRCSPKSGHDTVSWYQQALGQGPQFIFQYYEEEERQRGNFPDRFSGHQFPNYSSELNVNALLLGDSALYLCASSLYQAALYGYTFGSGTRLTVV.

The rearrangement joins TRBV28 to TRBJ2-3, with a tentative D call TRBD1 (6 bases). The CDR3 covers 15 residues. Germline assignment: CDR1 MDHEN and CDR2 SYDVKM. The V and J ends lost 6 bases and 5 bases respectively, with 18 bases between them. The CDR3 DNA follows: TGTGCCAGCAGCCCCTTCTACCGGACAGTAGATACGCAGTATTTT. Protein sequence: CASSPFYRTVDTQYF.

The V call is TRBV9, the J call TRBJ1-2; tentative D call: TRBD1 (5 bases). V lost 0 bases and J 7 bases, leaving 10 bases between the germline ends. The length of the CDR3 is 13 residues. Looked up from germline, CDR1 is SGDLS and CDR2 is YYNGEE. The CDR3, as DNA: TGTGCCAGCAGCGTAGCTCCCAGGGCTGGCTACACCTTC. Its protein is CASSVAPRAGYTF.

CDR3: CASSLGQGTNEQFF. In nucleotides, the CDR3 is TGTGCCAGCAGCTTAGGACAGGGGACGAATGAGCAGTTCTTC. The chain employs TRBV7-9 and TRBJ2-1; 8 nucleotides line up with TRBD1. The germline V gene encodes CDR1 SEHNR and CDR2 FQNEAQ (reference sequence). The CDR3 is 14 residues long. With V trimmed by 1 base and J by 7 bases, 3 bases remained unmatched.

This chain links TRBV11-1 with TRBJ2-5, with TRBD2 identical over 12 bases. V shed 5 bases and J 4 bases; nucleotides not matched to a gene: 8. There are 16 residues in the CDR3. Germline V gene data show CDR1 as SGHAT and CDR2 as FQDESV (reference sequence). CDR3 loop: CASSPGPGLAGETQYF. The DNA for the CDR3 is TGTGCCAGCAGCCCAGGCCCGGGACTAGCGGGAGAGACCCAGTACTTC.

The chain employs TRBV6-4 and TRBJ2-1; tentative D call: TRBD1 (6 bases). The CDR3 sequence is 15 residues long. V lost 3 bases and J 2 bases, leaving 11 bases between the germline ends. Germline CDR1 is MRHNA and CDR2 is SNTAGT. The CDR3 DNA reads TGTGCCAGCAGTGAACAGGGTTTGCCCTACAATGAGCAGTTCTTC. Translating it yields CASSEQGLPYNEQFF.

J is TRBJ1-3 and V is TRBV4-1; a weak D match, TRBD1 (5 bases). Deletions cut 0 bases from V and 3 bases from J, with 12 bases between. The CDR3 has 16 amino acids. Germline V lookup: CDR1 MGHRA, CDR2 YSYEKL. CDR3 coding DNA: TGCGCCAGCAGCCAAGATCTCAGGGTGTATGGAAACACCATATATTTT. Translating gives CASSQDLRVYGNTIYF.

This clone was seen a few times. J is TRBJ2-5 and V is TRBV5-1; D might be TRBD1 (5 bases). V dropped 1 base and J dropped 4 bases, with 20 bases sitting between them. CDR3 size: 17 residues. Looked up from germline, CDR1 is SGHRS and CDR2 is YFSETQ. This chain's CDR3 is CASSLMGRADPRETQYF. The DNA of the CDR3 is TGCGCCAGCAGCTTGATGGGCAGGGCTGATCCCCGAGAGACCCAGTACTTC. Using reference TRBV5-1 and TRBJ2-5 for the parts outside the CDR3, the full variable domain is KAGVTQTPRYLIKTRGQQVTLSCSPISGHRSVSWYQQTPGQGLQFLFEYFSETQRNKGNFPGRFSGRQFSNSRSEMNVSTLELGDSALYLCASSLMGRADPRETQYFGPGTRLLVL.

This chain connects TRBV15 to TRBJ2-3, with no clear D. The CDR3 totals 14 residues. Germline values: CDR1 LNHNV, CDR2 YYDKDF (reference sequence). V gave up 3 bases and J gave up 6 bases, with 13 bases separating them. The CDR3 DNA reads TGTGCCACCAGCAGTTACGTCCTCTGGGATACGCAGTATTTT. This translates into CATSSYVLWDTQYF.

The chain links TRBV5-1 to TRBJ2-6; D gene ambiguous. Germline loops: CDR1 SGHRS, CDR2 YFSETQ. There are 15 residues in the CDR3. Trimming took off 0 bases at V and 4 bases at J, with 8 bases between the two ends. This CDR3 reads CASSLDVGGANVLTF. Written as DNA, the CDR3 is TGCGCCAGCAGCTTGGACGTGGGGGGGGCCAACGTCCTGACTTTC.

V gene TRBV7-2 combines with J gene TRBJ1-5; 7 bases are a match to TRBD1. J was trimmed by 9 bases and V by 5 bases; bases with no gene match: 22. Germline V gene lookup returns CDR1 SGHTA and CDR2 FQGNSA. CDR3 length: 18 residues. The CDR3 reads CASSDRAYDSWVGRPQHF. The CDR3 bases are TGTGCCAGCAGCGACAGGGCCTACGACTCTTGGGTTGGTCGGCCCCAGCATTTT.

This clone was observed a single time. The CDR3 sequence is CASSSRRDYEQYF. The DNA of the CDR3 is TGTGCCAGCAGTTCTAGACGGGACTACGAGCAGTACTTC. This chain links TRBV6-5 with TRBJ2-7; possible D gene TRBD2, 5 bases. Germline assignment: CDR1 MNHEY and CDR2 SVGAGI. This CDR3 region has 13 residues. V lost 4 bases and J lost 3, with 10 bases in between.

CDR3 nucleotide sequence: TGTGCCAGCAGCCCCAGGGGGAACACAGATACGCAGTATTTT. As protein: CASSPRGNTDTQYF. The chain joins TRBV7-3 to TRBJ2-3, with 7 bases fitting TRBD1. This CDR3 spans 14 amino acids. The ends lost 5 bases at V and 2 bases at J; junction bases unmatched: 4. Germline V gene data show CDR1 as SGHTA and CDR2 as FQGTGA. The variable domain in full, completed from reference TRBV7-3 and TRBJ2-3, reads GAGVSQTPSNKVTEKGKYVELRCDPISGHTALYWYRQSLGQGPEFLIYFQGTGAADDSGLPNDRFFAVRPEGSVSTLKIQRTERGDSAVYLCASSPRGNTDTQYFGPGTRLTVL.

The J gene is TRBJ2-1, the V gene TRBV6-6; D is ambiguous. The germline V and J ends were trimmed by 10 bases and 4 bases, with 5 bases remaining between them. CDR1 and CDR2 from the germline V gene are MNHNY and SVGAGI (reference sequence). CDR3 size: 10 residues. The CDR3 coding sequence is TGTGCCACCAAATACAATGAGCAGTTCTTC. Protein product: CATKYNEQFF.